In this sample, the clone carrying this T cell receptor (beta chain) turned up many times. The target antigen is unknown. TCRdb re-analysed the reads in MiXCR, keeping a single row per CDR3 protein. This repertoire shows 200,000 to 300,000 distinct CDR3 sequences, roughly 9.1% found once; its top ten account for around 15%. This entry comes from a study of T cell repertoires in cytomegalovirus infection. Study context: Both a matching HLA type and CMV infection were indicated by public TCR beta signatures. General study results and limits: Summed frequency of public TCR beta families distinguished CMV carriers with the relevant HLA. Clonotype analysis showed dominance of the ex vivo response by HLA-C-restricted CMV-specific TCR beta clonotypes.

V gave up 7 bases and J gave up 4 bases; unmatched junction bases: 5. The CDR3 spans 13 residues. Germline V gene data show CDR1 as SGHTA and CDR2 as FQGNSA. The sequenced sample consisted of PBMCs. This clonotype was obtained from a human donor in good health (CMV status not recorded). Some clones in this sample may be carry-over from other donors' samples. V usage is TRBV7-2 and J usage is TRBJ1-1, with TRBD1 identical over 8 bases. CDR3 region: CASTQTGGTEAFF. In nucleotides, the CDR3 is TGTGCCAGCACCCAAACAGGGGGCACTGAAGCTTTCTTT. Full variable domain (remainder filled in from reference TRBV7-2 and TRBJ1-1): GAGVSQSPSNKVTEKGKDVELRCDPISGHTALYWYRQSLGQGLEFLIYFQGNSAPDKSGLPSDRFSAERTGGSVSTLTIQRTQQEDSAVYLCASTQTGGTEAFFGQGTRLTVV.